This T cell receptor (beta chain) was captured by sequencing in a study of regulatory and conventional T cells in breast cancer (dated by TCRdb to between 2015 and 2017). The library was prepared using PCR. TCRdb records Illumina MiSeq as the sequencer. Using fastp trimming at Q25 and MiXCR clonotype assembly, TCRdb reanalyzed the public sequencing data and kept in-frame beta chains. Each record represents a unique CDR3 protein, reported with the most common genes and DNA among its rows. A total of 9,900 or so distinct CDR3 sequences appear in this sample, 34% of them only once. In total, the top ten clones hold 5.9% of the sample. This clonotype was seen a handful of times. This clone's antigen is unknown. Base qualities are missing; no much larger clone stands one base away. The TCR was taken from a male donor in good health. The specimen sequenced was conventional T cells from blood.

The base sequence is TGTGCCAGCTTCCGGGACAGCTCCTACGAGCAGTACTTC. Its translation is CASFRDSSYEQYF. The sequence joins TRBV6-2 or TRBV6-3 to TRBJ2-7; TRBD1 lines up with 7 middle nucleotides. CDR1 MNHEY and CDR2 SVGEGT are derived from the germline V gene. Trimming accounts for 8 bases at V and 0 bases at J, while the number of junction bases matched to no gene is 4. CDR3 length: 13 amino acids, cysteine to phenylalanine. Only the CDR3 DNA stays, 39 bases, in frame from base 1.